The 18 T cell receptor beta chains below come from one sample, sequenced in a study of blood T cell repertoires in COVID-19. This table comes from immunoSEQ multiplex PCR, and its TCRdb copy is limited to in-frame clones, with some not included. The sample has about 150,000 clones, roughly 84% seen once. Sequencing was carried out using peripheral blood. These receptors all stem from a man between 60 and 75 years old with COVID-19, enrolled during active disease.

The chain couples TRBV7-2 to TRBJ1-2; the D gene is possibly TRBD1 (6 bases). Trimming pared 5 bases from V and 2 bases from J, leaving 15 bases between. Looked up from germline, CDR1 is SGHTA and CDR2 is FQGNSA. CDR3 length equals 15 residues. In nucleotides, the CDR3 is TGTGCCAGCAGCCCCATCAGGGGCTCAAACTATGGCTACACCTTC. Translating gives CASSPIRGSNYGYTF.

Here the CDR3 reads CASSQPPVWLGGTYNSPLHF. The DNA for the CDR3 is TGCGCCAGCAGCCAACCCCCCGTTTGGCTGGGGGGTACCTATAATTCACCCCTCCACTTT. The rearrangement joins TRBV4-1 to TRBJ1-6, with D possibly matching TRBD1 (5 bases). CDR3 length equals 20 residues. Germline V gives CDR1 MGHRA, CDR2 YSYEKL. V lost 2 bases to trimming and J lost 2 bases, with 22 bases between them.

In DNA form, the CDR3 reads TGTGCCAGCAGTGAAAGGGACAGGGGGCACGAGCAGTACTTC. Residues: CASSERDRGHEQYF. The genes are TRBV6-1 and TRBJ2-7; the match to TRBD1 covers 12 bases. J gave up 5 bases and V 2 bases, and 1 base lay outside the gene matches. Germline V gene lookup returns CDR1 MNHNS and CDR2 SASEGT. There are 14 residues in the CDR3.

V usage is TRBV10-3 and J usage is TRBJ2-3; D is uncertain. V lost 7 bases and J lost 3, with 14 bases in between. The CDR3 is 14 residues long. Germline V gene sequence: CDR1 ENHRY, CDR2 SYGVKD. The CDR3 sequence is CAITEIPGTDTQYF. CDR3 DNA sequence: TGTGCCATCACCGAAATACCAGGAACAGATACGCAGTATTTT.

V and J are TRBV12-3 or TRBV12-4 and TRBJ1-1, with 7 bases identical to TRBD1. After removal of 5 bases from V and 1 base from J, the junction contained 1 base not matched to a gene. CDR3 length equals 13 residues. For the CDR3, the DNA is TGTGCCAGCAGTAGGACAGGGAACACTGAAGCTTTCTTT. The encoded protein is CASSRTGNTEAFF.

The rearrangement uses TRBV12-3 or TRBV12-4 and TRBJ1-2; D remains unclear. V gave up 6 bases and J gave up 8 bases, with 16 bases separating them. The CDR3 totals 13 residues. The CDR3 sequence: CASSLDRGSGYTF. The DNA for the CDR3 is TGTGCCAGCAGCCTAGACCGCGGGAGCGGCTACACCTTC.

This chain uses TRBV19 with TRBJ1-5, with TRBD1 matching over 9 bases. Germline V gene lookup returns CDR1 LNHDA and CDR2 SQIVND (reference sequence). The CDR3 is 17 amino acids. V shed 1 base and J 6 bases; nucleotides not matched to a gene: 10. The CDR3 spells CASSIGTGALGGQPQHF. The CDR3 bases are TGTGCCAGTAGTATAGGGACAGGGGCCTTGGGTGGTCAGCCCCAGCATTTT.

This chain links TRBV7-9 with TRBJ1-3, with D unclear. Germline CDR1 and CDR2: SEHNR and FQNEAQ (reference sequence). V gave up 3 bases and J gave up 3 bases, with 9 bases separating them. The CDR3 is made up of 14 amino acids. For the CDR3, the DNA is TGTGCCAGCAGCTTCGACACAATTGGAAACACCATATATTTT. Encoded protein: CASSFDTIGNTIYF.

This clone was counted once. The chain recombines TRBV3-1 (or the pseudogene TRBV3-2) with TRBJ2-5; 9 nucleotides match TRBD1. The CDR3 consists of 14 residues. Germline-derived CDR1 and CDR2 are LGHDT and YNNKEL (reference sequence). V lost 4 bases and J lost 5; bases outside the gene matches: 5. The CDR3 DNA sequence: TGTGCCAGCAGCCGGACAGGGGCTGGGGAGACCCAGTACTTC. Encoded protein: CASSRTGAGETQYF.

The rearrangement uses TRBV4-1 and TRBJ1-5; D not resolved. From germline, CDR1 is MGHRA and CDR2 YSYEKL. This CDR3 has 15 residues. Trimming stripped 4 bases from V and 2 bases from J, with 12 bases between. CDR3 region: CASSPGRGGNQPQHF. CDR3 DNA sequence: TGCGCCAGCAGCCCAGGACGGGGTGGCAATCAGCCCCAGCATTTT.

V and J are TRBV7-9 and TRBJ2-1; D possibly corresponds to TRBD2 (6 bases). In germline, CDR1 is SEHNR, CDR2 FQNEAQ (reference sequence). The V gene lost 8 bases and the J gene lost 4 bases, with 15 bases spanning the gap. CDR3 length: 14 residues. For the CDR3, the DNA is TGTGCCAGCGGAACCAGACTAGTATACAATGAGCAGTTCTTC. Translated, it gives CASGTRLVYNEQFF.

This chain uses TRBV5-4 with TRBJ2-3, with no clear D. With 4 bases removed from V and 3 bases from J, the gap between germline ends came to 9 bases. The CDR3 consists of 13 residues. Germline loops: CDR1 SGHNT, CDR2 YYREEE (reference sequence). This CDR3 is CASSPGRTDTQYF. DNA of the CDR3: TGTGCCAGCAGCCCCGGTCGTACAGATACGCAGTATTTT.

The J gene is TRBJ1-2, the V gene TRBV19; 8 positions agree with TRBD1. In germline, CDR1 is LNHDA, CDR2 SQIVND (reference sequence). V lost 10 bases, J lost 5 bases, and 9 bases stayed unmatched. This CDR3 has 13 residues. CDR3 region: CATRPTGVYGYTF. CDR3 coding DNA: TGTGCCACCCGACCGACAGGGGTTTATGGCTACACCTTC.

Of note for this clone: Other DNA sequences of this sample code for an identical CDR3. This chain connects TRBV20-1 to TRBJ1-2, with D unclear. The CDR3 is 10 amino acids. The V and J ends lost 4 bases and 4 bases respectively, with 4 bases between them. Germline assignment: CDR1 DFQATT and CDR2 SNEGSKA (reference sequence). Here the CDR3 DNA reads TGCAGTGCTATTAGCTATGGCTACACCTTC. Its translation: CSAISYGYTF.

CDR3 sequence: CASSTRQGTGTDTQYF. The CDR3 nucleotides are TGTGCCAGCAGTACCCGACAGGGTACCGGGACAGATACGCAGTATTTT. The chain recombines TRBV27 with TRBJ2-3; TRBD1 matches 7 bases. This CDR3 contains 16 residues. CDR1 and CDR2 (germline): MNHEY, SMNVEV (reference sequence). Losses at the gene ends were 5 bases for V and 3 bases for J; bases not matched to a gene: 11.

V gene TRBV7-2 combines with J gene TRBJ1-5; D is uncertain. Germline loops: CDR1 SGHTA, CDR2 FQGNSA. V dropped 1 base and J dropped 9 bases, with 10 bases sitting between them. This CDR3 region has 13 residues. CDR3 in amino acids: CASSLDSLGPQHF. In DNA, the CDR3 is TGTGCCAGCAGCTTAGACAGCCTGGGGCCCCAGCATTTT.

V and J are TRBV10-2 and TRBJ2-1; 10 bases are a match to TRBD1. The CDR3 sequence is 15 residues long. J lost 8 bases, V lost 5 bases, and 9 bases had no gene match. Germline V gene lookup returns CDR1 WSHSY and CDR2 SAAADI. As DNA, the CDR3 is TGCGCCAGCAGTAACCGGGACAGGGGTGATCATGAGCAGTTCTTC. It encodes CASSNRDRGDHEQFF.

The chain is built from TRBV28 and TRBJ1-2; 9 nucleotides agree with TRBD1. Germline loops: CDR1 MDHEN, CDR2 SYDVKM. CDR3 length equals 13 residues. V shed 8 bases and J 2 bases; nucleotides not matched to a gene: 3. The CDR3 DNA reads as TGTGCCAGCCGGGACAGGGAAAACTATGGCTACACCTTC. This sequence encodes CASRDRENYGYTF.